One and the same sample provided the 6 T cell receptor beta chains below, sequenced in a study of blood T cell repertoires in COVID-19. This table comes from immunoSEQ multiplex PCR, and its TCRdb copy is limited to in-frame clones, with some not included. Among 350,000 to 500,000 clones listed, roughly 84% were seen once. Sequencing was performed on PBMCs or T cells enriched from blood (not recorded which). These receptors came from a woman in her late teens or twenties who had been exposed to COVID-19.

The chain recombines TRBV10-2 with TRBJ2-3, with TRBD2 identical over 13 bases. In germline, CDR1 is WSHSY, CDR2 SAAADI. The J segment lost 3 bases and the V segment lost 6 bases, leaving 3 bases of the junction unmatched. This CDR3 contains 15 residues. CDR3 sequence: CASSRTSGRTDTQYF. The CDR3 region has the DNA TGCGCCAGCAGCCGGACTAGCGGGAGAACAGATACGCAGTATTTT.

This sequence joins TRBV7-9 and TRBJ1-4; 7 bases are a match to TRBD1. The CDR3 totals 15 residues. CDR1 is SEHNR, CDR2 FQNEAQ, per germline (reference sequence). J was trimmed by 8 bases and V by 3 bases; bases with no gene match: 9. CDR3 amino acids: CASSFTGTEGEKLFF. The CDR3 nucleotides are TGTGCCAGCAGCTTTACCGGGACAGAGGGCGAAAAACTGTTTTTT.

The CDR3 loop reads CATSKESYTGELFF. The CDR3 nucleotides read TGTGCCACCAGCAAGGAGAGTTACACCGGGGAGCTGTTTTTT. The chain has TRBV15 and TRBJ2-2; D is unclear. CDR3 length equals 14 residues. CDR1 is LNHNV, CDR2 YYDKDF, per germline (reference sequence). V shed 4 bases and J shed 3 bases, with 9 bases lying between them. The full variable domain, in which reference TRBV15 and TRBJ2-2 provide the parts outside the CDR3, is DAMVIQNPRYQVTQFGKPVTLSCSQTLNHNVMYWYQQKSSQAPKLLFHYYDKDFNNEADTPDNFQSRRPNTSFCFLDIRSPGLGDTAMYLCATSKESYTGELFFGEGSRLTVL.

The table lists this clone with a few counts. The chain has TRBV10-2 and TRBJ1-5, with 11 positions matching TRBD1. Germline V gives CDR1 WSHSY, CDR2 SAAADI. The CDR3 runs 15 residues. V lost 6 bases and J lost 2; bases outside the gene matches: 3. The CDR3 bases are TGCGCCAGCAGCCGGACAGGGGGCGGCAATCAGCCCCAGCATTTT. As protein: CASSRTGGGNQPQHF.

The gene calls are TRBV4-2 and TRBJ1-5, with D perhaps TRBD1 (5 bases). This CDR3 comprises 15 residues. In germline, CDR1 is LGHNA, CDR2 YNFKEQ. Trimming removed 1 base from V and 3 bases from J, with 10 bases in between. CDR3 protein: CASSQVLTDNQPQHF. In DNA, the CDR3 is TGTGCCAGCAGCCAAGTACTGACAGACAATCAGCCCCAGCATTTT.

On this clone itself: This specimen includes other DNA sequences encoding the same CDR3. This sequence joins TRBV11-3 and TRBJ1-1; D not certain. CDR3 length: 13 amino acids. V was trimmed by 3 bases and J by 1 base, leaving 6 bases between them. Germline-derived CDR1 and CDR2 are SGHNT and YENEEA. The CDR3 is CASSFAENTEAFF. In nucleotides, the CDR3 is TGTGCCAGCAGCTTTGCGGAGAACACTGAAGCTTTCTTT.